This TCR beta chain was sequenced for a study of shared clonotypes between healthy human individuals. The study, taken as a whole, reports: Larger estimated richness was generally seen in naive subsets than in memory subsets. Against clonotypes common to all four donors, non-shared ones had lower generation probabilities.

Assay execution proceeded at the deep level. Clones were sequenced by immunoSEQ multiplex PCR, and TCRdb holds only the in-frame ones, with some missing. The sample shows 2 million to 3 million clones, about 92% of them seen only once. The CDR3 is made up of 17 amino acids. V shed 5 bases, J shed 2 bases, and the junction held 10 bases outside the gene matches. Germline values: CDR1 SGHNT, CDR2 YYREEE (reference sequence). Remarks on this clone: Its antigen remains unidentified.

The TCR sequence derives from a man between 18 and 35 years old in good health. The chain combines TRBV5-4 with TRBJ2-7, with 13 positions matching TRBD2. Sequenced sample: naive CD4+ T cells sorted from blood. Indicated subset: CD45RA+ positively selected. The CDR3 coding sequence is TGTGCCAGCAGTAAACCGGGACTAGCGGGACTCACCTACGAGCAGTACTTC. It is translated as CASSKPGLAGLTYEQYF.